The rows below give T cell receptor beta chains drawn from one sample of a study of OX40 agonist ivuxolimab in advanced cancers. Only in-frame clones appear in the TCRdb table, and some are missing; sequencing was by immunoSEQ multiplex PCR. The profile shows 70,000 to 80,000 clones, about 85% of them singletons. The source was CD4+ or CD8+ T cells sorted from blood, collected in a trial of the OX40 agonist ivuxolimab. These TCRs come from an adult with an advanced solid tumor such as melanoma, head and neck, liver or kidney cancer. Both conserved end residues are part of each CDR3. Fields, in order: V gene, clone size, D gene, J gene, CDR3 DNA, CDR3 protein. The D gene is left open where the match is weak. The listing skips clone size in some rows; elsewhere it reads once, few, many or a size class.

>TRBV2|.|.|TRBJ1-4
TGTGCCAGCAGGGTCGAAAGGAATGAAAAACTGTTTTTT
CASRVERNEKLFF
>TRBV5-1|.|TRBD1|TRBJ2-1
TGCGCCAGCAGCTTAATCGGACAGGGGATTTACGAGTTCTTC
CASSLIGQGIYEFF
>TRBV9|.|.|TRBJ1-1
TGTGCCAGCAGCGTCGGGGGGGGTGCTGAAGCTTTCTTT
CASSVGGGAEAFF
>TRBV15|once|.|TRBJ1-1
TGTGCCACCAGCAGAGAAATGGTTTCGGGGATTGAAGCTTTCTTT
CATSREMVSGIEAFF
>TRBV11-3|once|TRBD2|TRBJ2-1
TGTGCCAGCAGCTCCAGACTAGCGGGGGGTTACAATGAGCAGTTCTTC
CASSSRLAGGYNEQFF
>TRBV7-3|.|.|TRBJ1-1
TGTGCCAGCAGCTTAAGGGCAGCGGCCGCTGAAGCTTTCTTT
CASSLRAAAAEAFF
>TRBV6-4|.|.|TRBJ1-2
TGTGCCAGCAGTGACTCCGGGCGGGGCGCTAACTATGGCTACACCTTC
CASSDSGRGANYGYTF
>TRBV10-3|.|.|TRBJ1-4
TGTGCCATCAGTGAGATAGGGGATGAAAAACTGTTTTTT
CAISEIGDEKLFF
>TRBV5-1|.|TRBD2|TRBJ2-1
TGCGCCAGCAGCCCGAGCCCGGGACTAGTCGCCTACAATGAGCAGTTCTTC
CASSPSPGLVAYNEQFF
>TRBV5-1|.|.|TRBJ2-2
TGCGCCAGCAACACGGGGCTGGGTCCCGGGGAGCTGTTTTTT
CASNTGLGPGELFF
>TRBV5-1|.|.|TRBJ2-7
TGCGCCAGCAGCGTCTTCGGCTCATACGAGCAGTACTTC
CASSVFGSYEQYF
>TRBV15|.|TRBD2|TRBJ2-3
TGTGCCACCAGCAGAGATAGCGGGGTAGATACGCAGTATTTT
CATSRDSGVDTQYF
>TRBV19|.|TRBD2|TRBJ2-5
TGTGCCAGTAGTAGCGGGGGGGCCGGGGAGACCCAGTACTTC
CASSSGGAGETQYF
>TRBV5-4|.|TRBD1|TRBJ2-7
TGTGCCAGCAGCTTGGAGGACAGGCCCTACGAGCAGTACTTC
CASSLEDRPYEQYF
>TRBV19|.|TRBD1|TRBJ2-5
TGTGCCAGTAGCCCGGGACAGGGCTGGGAGACCCAGTACTTC
CASSPGQGWETQYF
>TRBV6-1|.|TRBD1|TRBJ1-6
TGTGCCAGCAGTGAATTCCAGGGGGCTAATTCACCCCTCCACTTT
CASSEFQGANSPLHF
>TRBV30|.|TRBD2|TRBJ2-1
TGTGCCTGGAGATCCGGACTAGCGGGAGGGAAGTCCTACAATGAGCAGTTCTTC
CAWRSGLAGGKSYNEQFF
>TRBV5-1|once|.|TRBJ1-6
TGCGCCAGCAGCGCCGGGACACAGCAATCCTATAATTCACCCCTCCACTTT
CASSAGTQQSYNSPLHF
>TRBV4-3|large|.|TRBJ1-5
TGCGCCAGCAGCCAAGGTTTAGGACAAGGAAATCAGCCCCAGCATTTT
CASSQGLGQGNQPQHF
>TRBV5-3|.|.|TRBJ2-1
TGTGCCAGAAGCTTCTGGGGACCCTCCTACAATGAGCAGTTCTTC
CARSFWGPSYNEQFF
>TRBV28|.|.|TRBJ1-1
TGTGCCAGCAGTTTTCGGTCTGTGGGGACTGAAGCTTTCTTT
CASSFRSVGTEAFF
>TRBV29-1|.|TRBD2|TRBJ2-7
TGCAGCGTTCGGGCTAGCGGGTCCTACGAGCAGTACTTC
CSVRASGSYEQYF
>TRBV7-3|few|TRBD1|TRBJ1-2
TGTGCCAGCAGCTTACAAGAAGGGGGCGGCTATGGCTACACCTTC
CASSLQEGGGYGYTF
>TRBV18|.|TRBD1|TRBJ2-7
TGTGCCAGCTCCCCCTGGGTTGACAGGGGTTCTGGCGAGCAGTACTTC
CASSPWVDRGSGEQYF
>TRBV4-2|.|.|TRBJ1-1
TGTGCCAGCAGCCAAGTCTCCAGGGCCAGGAACACTGAAGCTTTCTTT
CASSQVSRARNTEAFF
>TRBV7-9|.|TRBD1|TRBJ1-1
TGTGCCAGCAGCATCGGACAGGGTGGTGAAGCTTTCTTT
CASSIGQGGEAFF
>TRBV6-5|.|.|TRBJ1-1
TGTGCCAGCAGCTCCGGGGGGGGCGCGGTCACTGAAGCTTTCTTT
CASSSGGGAVTEAFF
>TRBV19|.|TRBD1|TRBJ1-5
TGTGCCAGTGGGTCCGGGACAGGGGGCGACGCGGGCAATCAGCCCCAGCATTTT
CASGSGTGGDAGNQPQHF
>TRBV7-3|.|TRBD1|TRBJ2-1
TGTGCCAGCAGCTTTGGGACAGGGGACACCCTTTACAATGAGCAGTTCTTC
CASSFGTGDTLYNEQFF
>TRBV15|few|.|TRBJ2-5
TGTGCCACCAGCGGGGAGACCCAGTACTTC
CATSGETQYF
>TRBV6-5|once|TRBD1|TRBJ2-3
TGTGCCAGCAGTCCTGAAGGACAGGGTTCAGATACGCAGTATTTT
CASSPEGQGSDTQYF
>TRBV19|.|.|TRBJ1-2
TGTGCCAGTAGTATCTCCAGGTCTAACTATGGCTACACCTTC
CASSISRSNYGYTF
>TRBV6-1|.|.|TRBJ1-2
TGTGCCAGCAGTGAAGATGTTGGAACAGTACTAGGTGGCTACACCTTC
CASSEDVGTVLGGYTF
>TRBV15|.|.|TRBJ1-1
TGTGCCACCAGCAGAGAAGGCAGGCTGAGCACTGAAGCTTTCTTT
CATSREGRLSTEAFF
>TRBV19|.|TRBD1|TRBJ1-2
TGTGCCAGTATGGCCGTTGGGACAGGAAGATCCTATGGCTACACCTTC
CASMAVGTGRSYGYTF
>TRBV7-8|.|TRBD2|TRBJ2-3
TGTGCCAGCAGCTTCGCGGGAGAAGATACGCAGTATTTT
CASSFAGEDTQYF